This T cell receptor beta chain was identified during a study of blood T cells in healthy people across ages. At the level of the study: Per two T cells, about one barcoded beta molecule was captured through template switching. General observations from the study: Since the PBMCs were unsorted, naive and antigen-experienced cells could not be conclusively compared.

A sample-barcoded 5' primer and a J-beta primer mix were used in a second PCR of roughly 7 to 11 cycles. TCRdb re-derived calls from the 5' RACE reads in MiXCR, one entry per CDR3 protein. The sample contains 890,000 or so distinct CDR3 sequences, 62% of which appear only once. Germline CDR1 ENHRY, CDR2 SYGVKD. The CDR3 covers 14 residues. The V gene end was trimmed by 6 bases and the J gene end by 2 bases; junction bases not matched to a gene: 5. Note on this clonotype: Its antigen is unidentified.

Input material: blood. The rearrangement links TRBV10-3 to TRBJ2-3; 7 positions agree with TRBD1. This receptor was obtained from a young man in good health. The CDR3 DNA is TGTGCCATCAGGGACGGGACAGCCACAGATACGCAGTATTTT. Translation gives CAIRDGTATDTQYF.